This TCR beta chain stems from a study of cytomegalovirus exposure and HLA in healthy donors. Germline-derived CDR1 and CDR2 are SGHRS and YFSETQ. This CDR3 spans 13 amino acids. V lost 3 bases to trimming and J lost 3 bases; unmatched junction nucleotides: 2. PCR used 60 Vbeta primers and 13 Jbeta primers. This table comes from immunoSEQ multiplex PCR, and its TCRdb copy is limited to in-frame clones, with some not included. Recorded for this sample: around 200,000 clones. Sample: PBMCs. This rearrangement joins TRBV5-1 to TRBJ1-1, with 7 positions matching TRBD1. This sequence was found in a woman between 18 and 29 years old in good health and CMV-seropositive. The CDR3 here is CASSSQGDTEAFF. In DNA form, the CDR3 reads TGCGCCAGCAGCTCCCAGGGGGACACTGAAGCTTTCTTT.